A selection of T cell receptor beta chains follows, all from one sample in a study of CD8+ T cells in alopecia areata. TCRdb keeps only in-frame clones here, not all; method: immunoSEQ multiplex PCR. The repertoire has some 110,000 clones, approximately 52% of them found once; the top ten carry nearly 30%. The sequencing used CD8+ T cells sorted from blood, collected at week 4, from a patient treated with tofacitinib. These receptors were collected from a human donor with alopecia areata. Both conserved end residues are part of each CDR3. Each record gives: J gene, V gene, D gene, clone size, CDR3 DNA, CDR3 protein. The D gene is left open where the match is weak. Size tells how often a clone was seen (once, few, many) or the class of an expanded clone, and some rows leave it out.

j_gene: TRBJ1-1; v_gene: TRBV29-1; d_gene: NA; abundance: NA; CDR3nt: TGCAGCGTTGAAGGGACCGGCACTGAAGCTTTCTTT; CDR3aa: CSVEGTGTEAFF
j_gene: TRBJ1-2; v_gene: TRBV28; d_gene: NA; abundance: NA; CDR3nt: TGTGCCAGCAGTTTACACCTTGCTAGGTTGAGGGGCCCCAACTATGGCTACACCTTC; CDR3aa: CASSLHLARLRGPNYGYTF
j_gene: TRBJ2-1; v_gene: TRBV5-1; d_gene: NA; abundance: NA; CDR3nt: TGCGCCAGCAGCCTCCTAGAAGACTCCTACAATGAGCAGTTCTTC; CDR3aa: CASSLLEDSYNEQFF
j_gene: TRBJ2-1; v_gene: TRBV7-2; d_gene: NA; abundance: NA; CDR3nt: TGTGCCAGCAGCTTAAGTCTCTACAATGAGCAGTTCTTC; CDR3aa: CASSLSLYNEQFF
j_gene: TRBJ2-5; v_gene: TRBV7-7; d_gene: NA; abundance: few; CDR3nt: TGTGCTAGCAGCTTACTCGACGGAGAAGAGACCCAGTACTTC; CDR3aa: CASSLLDGEETQYF
j_gene: TRBJ2-1; v_gene: TRBV4-3; d_gene: TRBD2; abundance: NA; CDR3nt: TGCGCCAGCAGCCAAGATCGGGGGAGGGGTTCCTACAATGAGCAGTTCTTC; CDR3aa: CASSQDRGRGSYNEQFF
j_gene: TRBJ1-2; v_gene: TRBV7-8; d_gene: TRBD1; abundance: NA; CDR3nt: TGTGCCAGCAGCATAAGTTCCGGGACAGGGAAAATCTATGGCTACACCTTC; CDR3aa: CASSISSGTGKIYGYTF
j_gene: TRBJ2-4; v_gene: TRBV29-1; d_gene: NA; abundance: NA; CDR3nt: TGCAGCGTTGAAGATCCCCTGGGGTCCAAAAACATTCAGTACTTC; CDR3aa: CSVEDPLGSKNIQYF
j_gene: TRBJ2-3; v_gene: TRBV9; d_gene: TRBD2; abundance: NA; CDR3nt: TGTGCCAGCAGCGCGGGACTAGCCCTCACAGATACGCAGTATTTT; CDR3aa: CASSAGLALTDTQYF
j_gene: TRBJ2-1; v_gene: TRBV6-1; d_gene: TRBD1; abundance: once; CDR3nt: TGTGCCAGCAGTGAGATGCCGGGACAGGAAGGGTATGAGCAGTTCTTC; CDR3aa: CASSEMPGQEGYEQFF
j_gene: TRBJ1-5; v_gene: TRBV2; d_gene: NA; abundance: NA; CDR3nt: TGTGCCAGCACGGGAACAGACAATCAGCCCCAGCATTTT; CDR3aa: CASTGTDNQPQHF